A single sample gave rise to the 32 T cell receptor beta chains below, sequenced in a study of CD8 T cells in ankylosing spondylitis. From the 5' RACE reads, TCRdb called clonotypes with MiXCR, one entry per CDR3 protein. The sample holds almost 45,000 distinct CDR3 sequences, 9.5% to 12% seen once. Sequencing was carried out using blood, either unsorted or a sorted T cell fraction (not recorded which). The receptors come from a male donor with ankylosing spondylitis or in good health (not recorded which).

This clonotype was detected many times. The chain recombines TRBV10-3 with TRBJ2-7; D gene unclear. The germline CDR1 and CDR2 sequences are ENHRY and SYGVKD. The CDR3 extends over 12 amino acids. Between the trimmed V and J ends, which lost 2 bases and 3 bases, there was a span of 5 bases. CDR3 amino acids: CAISEGGYEQYF. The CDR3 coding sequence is TGTGCCATCAGTGAGGGCGGCTACGAGCAGTACTTC.

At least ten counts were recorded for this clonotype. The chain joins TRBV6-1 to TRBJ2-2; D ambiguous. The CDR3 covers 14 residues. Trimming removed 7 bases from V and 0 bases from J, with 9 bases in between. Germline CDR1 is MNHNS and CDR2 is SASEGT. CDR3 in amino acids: CASIQASNTGELFF. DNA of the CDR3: TGTGCCAGCATCCAGGCCTCGAACACCGGGGAGCTGTTTTTT.

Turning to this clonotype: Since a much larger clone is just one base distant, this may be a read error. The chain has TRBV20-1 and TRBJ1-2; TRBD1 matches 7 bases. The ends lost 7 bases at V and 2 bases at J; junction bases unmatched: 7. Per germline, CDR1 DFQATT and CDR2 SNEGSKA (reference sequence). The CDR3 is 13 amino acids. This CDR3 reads CSVPNRGNYGYTF. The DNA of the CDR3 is TGCAGTGTTCCCAACAGGGGCAACTATGGCTACACCTTC.

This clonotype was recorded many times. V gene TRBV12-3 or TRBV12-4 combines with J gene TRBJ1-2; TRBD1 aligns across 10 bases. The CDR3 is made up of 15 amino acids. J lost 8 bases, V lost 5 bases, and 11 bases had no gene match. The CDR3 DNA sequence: TGTGCCAGCAGTACCAGTCCCGGGACAGGGGCCGGCTACACCTTC. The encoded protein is CASSTSPGTGAGYTF.

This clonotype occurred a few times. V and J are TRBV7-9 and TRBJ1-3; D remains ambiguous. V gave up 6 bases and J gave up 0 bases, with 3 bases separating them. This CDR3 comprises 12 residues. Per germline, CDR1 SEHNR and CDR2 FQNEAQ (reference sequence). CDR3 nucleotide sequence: TGTGCCAGCAGGAACTCTGGAAACACCATATATTTT. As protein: CASRNSGNTIYF. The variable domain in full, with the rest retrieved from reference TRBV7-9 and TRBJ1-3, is DTGVSQNPRHKITKRGQNVTFRCDPISEHNRLYWYRQTLGQGPEFLTYFQNEAQLEKSRLLSDRFSAERPKGSFSTLEIQRTEQGDSAMYLCASRNSGNTIYFGEGSWLTVV.

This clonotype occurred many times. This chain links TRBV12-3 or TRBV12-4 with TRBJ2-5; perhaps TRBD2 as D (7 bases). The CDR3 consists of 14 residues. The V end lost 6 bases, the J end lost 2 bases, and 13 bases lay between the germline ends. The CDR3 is CASRLRGAQETQYF. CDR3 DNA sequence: TGTGCCAGCAGACTCCGGGGGGCACAAGAGACCCAGTACTTC.

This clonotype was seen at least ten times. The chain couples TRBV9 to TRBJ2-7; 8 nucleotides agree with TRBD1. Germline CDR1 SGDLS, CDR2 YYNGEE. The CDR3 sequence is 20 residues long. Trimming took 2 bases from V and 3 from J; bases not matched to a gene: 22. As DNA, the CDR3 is TGTGCCAGCAGCGTGTCCTCTGTTTCAGGGGGCGGCTTCGGATACTACGAGCAGTACTTC. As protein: CASSVSSVSGGGFGYYEQYF.

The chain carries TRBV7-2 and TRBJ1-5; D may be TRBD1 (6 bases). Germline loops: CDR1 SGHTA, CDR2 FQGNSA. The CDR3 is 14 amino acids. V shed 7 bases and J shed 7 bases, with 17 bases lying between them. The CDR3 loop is CASNLGGGWQPQHF. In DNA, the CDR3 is TGTGCCAGCAACCTAGGGGGGGGGTGGCAGCCCCAGCATTTT. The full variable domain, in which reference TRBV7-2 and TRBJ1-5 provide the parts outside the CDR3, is GAGVSQSPSNKVTEKGKDVELRCDPISGHTALYWYRQSLGQGLEFLIYFQGNSAPDKSGLPSDRFSAERTGGSVSTLTIQRTQQEDSAVYLCASNLGGGWQPQHFGDGTRLSIL.

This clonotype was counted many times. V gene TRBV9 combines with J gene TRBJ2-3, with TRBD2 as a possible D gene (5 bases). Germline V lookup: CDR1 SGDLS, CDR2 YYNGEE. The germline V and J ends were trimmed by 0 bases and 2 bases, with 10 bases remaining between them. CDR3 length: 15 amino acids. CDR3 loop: CASSVDRLSTDTQYF. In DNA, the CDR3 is TGTGCCAGCAGCGTAGACAGACTATCCACAGATACGCAGTATTTT.

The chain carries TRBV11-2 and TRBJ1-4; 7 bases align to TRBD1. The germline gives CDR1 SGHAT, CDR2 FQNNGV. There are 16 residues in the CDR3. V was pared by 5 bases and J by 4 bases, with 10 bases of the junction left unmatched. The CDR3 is CASSSRGREINEKLFF. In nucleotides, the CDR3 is TGTGCCAGCAGCAGCAGGGGGAGGGAGATTAATGAAAAACTGTTTTTT. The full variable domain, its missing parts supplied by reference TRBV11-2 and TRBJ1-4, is EAGVAQSPRYKIIEKRQSVAFWCNPISGHATLYWYQQILGQGPKLLIQFQNNGVVDDSQLPKDRFSAERLKGVDSTLKIQPAKLEDSAVYLCASSSRGREINEKLFFGSGTQLSVL.

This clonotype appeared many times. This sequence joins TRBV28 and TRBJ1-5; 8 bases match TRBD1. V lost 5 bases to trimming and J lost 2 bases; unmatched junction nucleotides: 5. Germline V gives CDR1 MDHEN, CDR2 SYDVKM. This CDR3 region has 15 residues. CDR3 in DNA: TGTGCCAGCAGTACAGGGGGTGACGGCAATCAGCCCCAGCATTTT. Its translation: CASSTGGDGNQPQHF. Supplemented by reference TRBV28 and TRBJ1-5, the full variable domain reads DVKVTQSSRYLVKRTGEKVFLECVQDMDHENMFWYRQDPGLGLRLIYFSYDVKMKEKGDIPEGYSVSREKKERFSLILESASTNQTSMYLCASSTGGDGNQPQHFGDGTRLSIL.

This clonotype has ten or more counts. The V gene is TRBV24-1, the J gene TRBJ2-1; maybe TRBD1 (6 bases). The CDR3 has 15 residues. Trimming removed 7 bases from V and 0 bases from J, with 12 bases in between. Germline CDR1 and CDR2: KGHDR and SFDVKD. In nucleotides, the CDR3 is TGTGCCACCAGCCCAGGGGCAAGCTCCTACAATGAGCAGTTCTTC. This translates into CATSPGASSYNEQFF.

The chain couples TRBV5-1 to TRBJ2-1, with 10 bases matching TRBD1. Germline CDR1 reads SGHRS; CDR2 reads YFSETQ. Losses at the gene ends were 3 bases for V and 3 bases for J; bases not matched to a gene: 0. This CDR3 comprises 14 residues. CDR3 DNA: TGCGCCAGCAGCTGGACAGGGGGCTACAATGAGCAGTTCTTC. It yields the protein CASSWTGGYNEQFF.

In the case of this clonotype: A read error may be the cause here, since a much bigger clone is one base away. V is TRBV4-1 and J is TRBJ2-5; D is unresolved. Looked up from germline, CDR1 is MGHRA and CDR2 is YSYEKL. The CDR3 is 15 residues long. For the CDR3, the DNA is TGCGCCAGCAGCCAAGAGACCCGGTTCCAAGAGGCCCAGTACTTC. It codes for CASSQETRFQEAQYF.

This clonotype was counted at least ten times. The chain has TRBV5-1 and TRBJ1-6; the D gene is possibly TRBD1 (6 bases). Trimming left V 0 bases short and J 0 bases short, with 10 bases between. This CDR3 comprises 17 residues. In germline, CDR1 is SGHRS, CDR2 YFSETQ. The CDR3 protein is CASSLETGRSYNSPLHF. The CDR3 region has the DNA TGCGCCAGCAGCTTGGAGACAGGACGCTCCTATAATTCACCCCTCCACTTT.

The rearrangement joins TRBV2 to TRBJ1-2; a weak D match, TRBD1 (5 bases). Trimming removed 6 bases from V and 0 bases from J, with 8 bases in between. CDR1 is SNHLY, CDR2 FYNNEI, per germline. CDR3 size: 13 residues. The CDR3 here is CASSRDANYGYTF. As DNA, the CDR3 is TGTGCCAGCAGCCGGGACGCTAACTATGGCTACACCTTC.

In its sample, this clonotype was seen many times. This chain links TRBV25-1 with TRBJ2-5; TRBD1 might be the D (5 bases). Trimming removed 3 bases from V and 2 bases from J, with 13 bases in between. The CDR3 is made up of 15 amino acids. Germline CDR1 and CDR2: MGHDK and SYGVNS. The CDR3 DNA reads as TGTGCCAGCAGTGAGATGAACAGGAAGCAAGAGACCCAGTACTTC. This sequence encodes CASSEMNRKQETQYF.

This CDR3 is CSVEDLRSEAFF. DNA of the CDR3: TGCAGCGTTGAAGATCTTCGGAGTGAAGCTTTCTTT. The chain has TRBV29-1 and TRBJ1-1, with D unresolved. Germline CDR1 is SQVTM and CDR2 is ANQGSEA. The CDR3 is 12 residues long. V lost 0 bases, J lost 7 bases, and 9 bases lay in between.

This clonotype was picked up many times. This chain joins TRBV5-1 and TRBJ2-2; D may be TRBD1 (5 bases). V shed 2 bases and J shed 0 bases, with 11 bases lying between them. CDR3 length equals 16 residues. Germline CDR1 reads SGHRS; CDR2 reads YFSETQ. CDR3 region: CASSLRGNANTGELFF. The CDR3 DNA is TGCGCCAGCAGCTTAAGGGGTAACGCGAACACCGGGGAGCTGTTTTTT.

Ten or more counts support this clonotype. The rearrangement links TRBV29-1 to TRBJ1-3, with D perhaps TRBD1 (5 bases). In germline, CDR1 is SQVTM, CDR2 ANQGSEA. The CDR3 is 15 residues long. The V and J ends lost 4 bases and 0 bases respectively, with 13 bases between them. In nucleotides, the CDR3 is TGCAGCGTTGCCCCGGGACGGAGCTCTGGAAACACCATATATTTT. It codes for CSVAPGRSSGNTIYF.

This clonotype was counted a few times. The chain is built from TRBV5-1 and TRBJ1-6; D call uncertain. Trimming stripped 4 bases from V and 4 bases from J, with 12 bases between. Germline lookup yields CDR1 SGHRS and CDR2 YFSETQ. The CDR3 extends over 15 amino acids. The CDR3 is CASSTWSGYNSPLHF. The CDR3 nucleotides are TGCGCCAGCAGCACCTGGAGCGGATATAATTCACCCCTCCACTTT.

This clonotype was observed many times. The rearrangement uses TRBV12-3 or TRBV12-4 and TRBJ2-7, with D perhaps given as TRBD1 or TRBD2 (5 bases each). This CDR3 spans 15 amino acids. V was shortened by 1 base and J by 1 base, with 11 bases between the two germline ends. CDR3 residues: CASSLGWDGSYEQYF. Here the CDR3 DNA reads TGTGCCAGCAGTTTAGGGTGGGACGGGTCCTACGAGCAGTACTTC.

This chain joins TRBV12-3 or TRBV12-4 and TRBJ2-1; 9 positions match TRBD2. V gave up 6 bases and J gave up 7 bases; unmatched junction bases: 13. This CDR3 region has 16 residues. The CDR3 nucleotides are TGTGCCAGCAGGGGGGTGCGGAGCGGGGGGTGGAATGAGCAGTTCTTC. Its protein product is CASRGVRSGGWNEQFF.

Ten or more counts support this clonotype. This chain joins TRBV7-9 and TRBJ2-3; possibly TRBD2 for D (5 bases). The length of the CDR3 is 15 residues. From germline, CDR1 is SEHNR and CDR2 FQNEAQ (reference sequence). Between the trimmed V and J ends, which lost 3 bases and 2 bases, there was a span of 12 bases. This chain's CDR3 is CASSFSSSYTDTQYF. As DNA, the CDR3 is TGTGCCAGCAGCTTCTCATCTAGCTACACAGATACGCAGTATTTT.

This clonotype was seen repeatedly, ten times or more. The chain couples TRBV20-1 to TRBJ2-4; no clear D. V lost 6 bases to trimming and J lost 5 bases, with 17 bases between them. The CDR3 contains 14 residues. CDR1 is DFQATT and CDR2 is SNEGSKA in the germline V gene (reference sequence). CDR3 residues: CSAIPGMGQNIQYF. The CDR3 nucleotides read TGCAGTGCCATACCCGGCATGGGCCAAAACATTCAGTACTTC.

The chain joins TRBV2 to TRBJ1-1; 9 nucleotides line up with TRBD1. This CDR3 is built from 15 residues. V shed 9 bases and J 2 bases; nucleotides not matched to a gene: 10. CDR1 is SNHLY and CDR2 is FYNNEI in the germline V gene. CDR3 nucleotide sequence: TGTGCCAGTAATCACAGGGGGCTGTTAAACACTGAAGCTTTCTTT. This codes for CASNHRGLLNTEAFF.

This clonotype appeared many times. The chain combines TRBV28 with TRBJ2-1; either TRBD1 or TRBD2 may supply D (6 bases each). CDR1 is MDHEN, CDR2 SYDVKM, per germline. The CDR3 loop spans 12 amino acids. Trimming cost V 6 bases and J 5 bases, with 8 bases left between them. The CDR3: CASRRGDNEQFF. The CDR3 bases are TGTGCCAGCAGAAGGGGGGACAATGAGCAGTTCTTC.

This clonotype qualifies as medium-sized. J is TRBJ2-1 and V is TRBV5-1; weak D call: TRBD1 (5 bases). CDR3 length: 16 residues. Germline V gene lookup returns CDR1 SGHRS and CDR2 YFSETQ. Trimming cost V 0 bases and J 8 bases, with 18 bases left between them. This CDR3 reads CASSLVSGLASDEQFF. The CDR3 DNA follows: TGCGCCAGCAGCTTGGTATCAGGGTTGGCCAGCGATGAGCAGTTCTTC.

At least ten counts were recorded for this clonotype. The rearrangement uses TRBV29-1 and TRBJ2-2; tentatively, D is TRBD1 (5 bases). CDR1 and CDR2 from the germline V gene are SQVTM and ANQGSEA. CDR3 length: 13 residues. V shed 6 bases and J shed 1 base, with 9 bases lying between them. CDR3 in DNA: TGCAGCGTCGACGGACAGAACACCGGGGAGCTGTTTTTT. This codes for CSVDGQNTGELFF.

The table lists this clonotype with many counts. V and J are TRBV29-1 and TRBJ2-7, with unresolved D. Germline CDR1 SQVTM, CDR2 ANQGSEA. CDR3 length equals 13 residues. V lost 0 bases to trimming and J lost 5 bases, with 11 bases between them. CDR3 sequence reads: CSVEDRVPNEQYF. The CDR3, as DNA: TGCAGCGTTGAAGATCGGGTGCCAAACGAGCAGTACTTC.

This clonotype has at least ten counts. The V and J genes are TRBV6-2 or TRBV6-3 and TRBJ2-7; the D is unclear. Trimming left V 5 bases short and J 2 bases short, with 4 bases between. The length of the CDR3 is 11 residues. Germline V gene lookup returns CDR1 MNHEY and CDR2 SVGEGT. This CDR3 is CASSQTYEQYF. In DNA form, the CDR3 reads TGTGCCAGCAGTCAGACCTACGAGCAGTACTTC.

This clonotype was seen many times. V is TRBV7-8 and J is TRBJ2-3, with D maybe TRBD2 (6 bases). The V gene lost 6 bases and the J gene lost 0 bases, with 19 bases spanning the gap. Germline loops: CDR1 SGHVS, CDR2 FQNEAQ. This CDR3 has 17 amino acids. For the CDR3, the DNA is TGTGCCAGCAGGCCCGGGGTAGCGGATACTAGCACAGATACGCAGTATTTT. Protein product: CASRPGVADTSTDTQYF.